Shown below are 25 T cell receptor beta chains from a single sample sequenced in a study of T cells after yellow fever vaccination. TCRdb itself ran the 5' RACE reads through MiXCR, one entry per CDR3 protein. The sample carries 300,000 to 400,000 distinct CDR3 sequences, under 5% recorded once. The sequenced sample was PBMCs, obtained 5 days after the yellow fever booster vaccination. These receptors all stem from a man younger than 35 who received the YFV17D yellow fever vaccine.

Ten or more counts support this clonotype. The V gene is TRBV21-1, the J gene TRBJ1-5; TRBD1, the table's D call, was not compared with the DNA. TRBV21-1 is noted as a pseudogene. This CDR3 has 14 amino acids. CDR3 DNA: TGTGCCCAGGGGACGGTATATAGCAATCAGCCCCAGCATTTT. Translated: CAQGTVYSNQPQHF.

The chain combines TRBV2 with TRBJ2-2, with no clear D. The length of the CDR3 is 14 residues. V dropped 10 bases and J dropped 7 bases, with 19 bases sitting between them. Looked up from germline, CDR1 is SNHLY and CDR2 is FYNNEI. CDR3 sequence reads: CAIKKSHAGGELFF. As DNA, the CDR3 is TGTGCCATCAAAAAGTCTCACGCTGGCGGGGAGCTGTTTTTT.

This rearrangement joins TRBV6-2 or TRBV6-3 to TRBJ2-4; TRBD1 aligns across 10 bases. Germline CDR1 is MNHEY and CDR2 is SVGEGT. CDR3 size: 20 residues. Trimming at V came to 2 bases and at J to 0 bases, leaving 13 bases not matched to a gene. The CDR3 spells CASSYPGTGTGDIAKNIQYF. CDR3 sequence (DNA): TGTGCCAGCAGTTACCCGGGAACCGGGACAGGGGATATAGCCAAAAACATTCAGTACTTC.

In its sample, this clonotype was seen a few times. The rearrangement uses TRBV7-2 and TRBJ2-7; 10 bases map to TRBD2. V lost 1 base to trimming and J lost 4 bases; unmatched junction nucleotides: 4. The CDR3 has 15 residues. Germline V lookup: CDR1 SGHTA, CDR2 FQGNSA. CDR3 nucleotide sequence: TGTGCCAGCAGCTTAGAAGCGGGGGGGCCATACGAGCAGTACGTC. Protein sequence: CASSLEAGGPYEQYV.

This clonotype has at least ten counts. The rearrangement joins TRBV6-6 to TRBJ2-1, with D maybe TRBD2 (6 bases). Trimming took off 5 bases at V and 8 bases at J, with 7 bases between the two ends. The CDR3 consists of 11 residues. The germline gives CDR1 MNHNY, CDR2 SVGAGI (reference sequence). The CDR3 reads CASSTGDEQFF. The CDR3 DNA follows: TGTGCCAGCAGTACGGGGGATGAGCAGTTCTTC.

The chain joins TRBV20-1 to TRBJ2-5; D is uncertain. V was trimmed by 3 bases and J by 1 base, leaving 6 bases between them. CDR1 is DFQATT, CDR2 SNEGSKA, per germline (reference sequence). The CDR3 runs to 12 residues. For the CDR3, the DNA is TGCAGTGCTAGGTGGGCCCAAGAGACCCAGTACTTC. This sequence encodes CSARWAQETQYF.

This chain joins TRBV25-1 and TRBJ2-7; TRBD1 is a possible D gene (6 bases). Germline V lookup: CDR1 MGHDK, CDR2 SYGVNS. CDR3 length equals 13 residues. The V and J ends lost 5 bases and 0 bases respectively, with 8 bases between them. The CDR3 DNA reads TGTGCCAGCAGTTCGGACAGCTCCTACGAGCAGTACGTC. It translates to CASSSDSSYEQYV.

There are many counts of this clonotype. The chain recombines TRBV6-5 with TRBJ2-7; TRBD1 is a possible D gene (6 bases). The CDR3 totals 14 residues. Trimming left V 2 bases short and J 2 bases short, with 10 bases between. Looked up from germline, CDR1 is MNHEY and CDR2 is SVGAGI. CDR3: CASSYKDSTYEQYF. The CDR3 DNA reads TGTGCCAGCAGTTACAAGGACAGCACCTACGAGCAGTACTTC.

The CDR3 loop is CASSLAGLLSNQPQHF. Written as DNA, the CDR3 is TGTGCCAGCAGCTTAGCGGGCCTTCTTAGCAATCAGCCCCAGCATTTT. This sequence joins TRBV7-2 and TRBJ1-5; D is ambiguous. V lost 0 bases and J 0 bases, leaving 9 bases between the germline ends. CDR1 is SGHTA and CDR2 is FQGNSA in the germline V gene. This CDR3 spans 16 amino acids.

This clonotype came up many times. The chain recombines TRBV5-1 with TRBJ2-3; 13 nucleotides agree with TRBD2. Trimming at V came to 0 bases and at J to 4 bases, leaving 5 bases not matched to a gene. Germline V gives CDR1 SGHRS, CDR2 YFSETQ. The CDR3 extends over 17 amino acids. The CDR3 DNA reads TGCGCCAGCAGCTTGGCTCCTACTAGCGGGGGGGCAGATACGCAGTATTTT. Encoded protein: CASSLAPTSGGADTQYF.

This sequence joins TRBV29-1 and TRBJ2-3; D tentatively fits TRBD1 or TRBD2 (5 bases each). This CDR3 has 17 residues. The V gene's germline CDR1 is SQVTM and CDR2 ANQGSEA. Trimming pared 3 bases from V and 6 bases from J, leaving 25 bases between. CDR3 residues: CSVEVVGTALPSDTQYF. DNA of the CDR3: TGCAGCGTTGAGGTTGTCGGGACGGCCCTGCCCTCCGATACGCAGTATTTT.

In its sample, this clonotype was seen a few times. The chain's CDR3 is CASSFQNEQYF. The DNA for the CDR3 is TGTGCCAGCAGCTTCCAAAACGAGCAGTACTTC. The J gene is TRBJ2-7, the V gene TRBV7-9; D unclear. The germline V gene has CDR1 SEHNR and CDR2 FQNEAQ (reference sequence). V lost 3 bases and J 5 bases, leaving 5 bases between the germline ends. CDR3 length equals 11 residues.

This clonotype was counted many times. This CDR3 reads CAWSLGFGNQPQHF. CDR3 bases: TGTGCCTGGAGTTTGGGATTTGGCAATCAGCCCCAGCATTTT. The chain uses TRBV30 and TRBJ1-5; D not certain. In germline, CDR1 is GTSNPN, CDR2 SVGIG (reference sequence). V lost 2 bases, J lost 2 bases, and 10 bases lay in between. This CDR3 comprises 14 residues.

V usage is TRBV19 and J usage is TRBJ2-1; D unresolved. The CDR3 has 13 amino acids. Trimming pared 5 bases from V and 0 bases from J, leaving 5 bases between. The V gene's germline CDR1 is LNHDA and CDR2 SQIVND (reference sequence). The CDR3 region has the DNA TGTGCCAGTAGTCTTCCCTCCTACAATGAGCAGTTCTTC. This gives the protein CASSLPSYNEQFF.

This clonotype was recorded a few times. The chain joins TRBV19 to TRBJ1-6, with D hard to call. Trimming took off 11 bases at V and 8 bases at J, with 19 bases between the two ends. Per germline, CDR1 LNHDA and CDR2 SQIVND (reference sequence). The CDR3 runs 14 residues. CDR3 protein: CASRAVVQYSPLHF. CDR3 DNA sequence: TGTGCCTCCCGTGCAGTCGTCCAGTATTCACCCCTCCACTTT.

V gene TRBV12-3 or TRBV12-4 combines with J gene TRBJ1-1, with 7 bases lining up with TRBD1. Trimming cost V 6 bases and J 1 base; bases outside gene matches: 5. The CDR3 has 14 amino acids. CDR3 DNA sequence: TGTGCCAGCAGCATCAGGGGGGGGAACACTGAAGCTTTCTTT. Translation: CASSIRGGNTEAFF.

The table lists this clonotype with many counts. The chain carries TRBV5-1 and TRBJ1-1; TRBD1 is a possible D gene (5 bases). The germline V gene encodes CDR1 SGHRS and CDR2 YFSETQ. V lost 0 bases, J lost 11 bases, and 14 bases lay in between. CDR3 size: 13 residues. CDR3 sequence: CASSLEGRGLAFF. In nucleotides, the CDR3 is TGCGCCAGCAGCTTGGAGGGTAGGGGATTGGCTTTCTTT.

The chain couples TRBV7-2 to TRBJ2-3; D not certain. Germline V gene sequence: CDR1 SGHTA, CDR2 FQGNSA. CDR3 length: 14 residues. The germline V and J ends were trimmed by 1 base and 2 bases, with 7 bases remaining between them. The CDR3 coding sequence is TGTGCCAGCAGCTTAGTACCGGTCACAGATACGCAGTATTTT. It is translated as CASSLVPVTDTQYF.

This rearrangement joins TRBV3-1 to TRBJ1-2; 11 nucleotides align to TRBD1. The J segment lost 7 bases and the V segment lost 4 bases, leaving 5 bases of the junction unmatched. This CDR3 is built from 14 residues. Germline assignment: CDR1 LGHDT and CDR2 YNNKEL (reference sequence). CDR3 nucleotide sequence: TGTGCCAGCAGCCTCGGACAGGGGGCGGTTGGCTACACCTTC. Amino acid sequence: CASSLGQGAVGYTF. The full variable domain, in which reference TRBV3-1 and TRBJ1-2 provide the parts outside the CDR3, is DTAVSQTPKYLVTQMGNDKSIKCEQNLGHDTMYWYKQDSKKFLKIMFSYNNKELIINETVPNRFSPKSPDKAHLNLHINSLELGDSAVYFCASSLGQGAVGYTFGSGTRLTVV.

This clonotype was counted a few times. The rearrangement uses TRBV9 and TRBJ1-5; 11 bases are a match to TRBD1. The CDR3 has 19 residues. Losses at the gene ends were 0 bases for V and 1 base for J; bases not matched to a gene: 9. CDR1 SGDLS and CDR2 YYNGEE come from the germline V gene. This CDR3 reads CASSVASGQGASSNQPQHF. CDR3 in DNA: TGTGCCAGCAGCGTAGCCTCCGGACAGGGGGCATCGAGCAATCAGCCCCAGCATTTT.

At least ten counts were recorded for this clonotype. Here the CDR3 reads CASSFADQETQYF. DNA for the CDR3: TGTGCCAGCAGCTTCGCAGACCAAGAGACCCAGTACTTC. The chain uses TRBV7-6 and TRBJ2-5; no firm D call. Germline loops: CDR1 SGHVS, CDR2 FNYEAQ. V was shortened by 3 bases and J by 0 bases, with 5 bases between the two germline ends. The CDR3 length is 13 residues.

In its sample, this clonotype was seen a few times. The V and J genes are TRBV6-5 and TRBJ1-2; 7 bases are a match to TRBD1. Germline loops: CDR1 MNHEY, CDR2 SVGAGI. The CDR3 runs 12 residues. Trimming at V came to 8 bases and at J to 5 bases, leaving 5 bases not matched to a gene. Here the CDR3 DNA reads TGTGCCAGCCGGTCGACAGGGTATGGCTACACCTTC. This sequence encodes CASRSTGYGYTF.

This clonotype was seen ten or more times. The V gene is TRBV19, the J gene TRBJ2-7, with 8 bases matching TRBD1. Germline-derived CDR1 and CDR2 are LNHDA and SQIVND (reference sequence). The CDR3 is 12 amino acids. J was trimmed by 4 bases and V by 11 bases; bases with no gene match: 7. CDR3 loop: CAGRQGRYEQYF. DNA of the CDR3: TGTGCCGGCCGACAGGGGCGGTACGAGCAGTACTTC. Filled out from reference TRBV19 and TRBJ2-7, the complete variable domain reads DGGITQSPKYLFRKEGQNVTLSCEQNLNHDAMYWYRQDPGQGLRLIYYSQIVNDFQKGDIAEGYSVSREKKESFPLTVTSAQKNPTAFYLCAGRQGRYEQYFGPGTRLTVT.

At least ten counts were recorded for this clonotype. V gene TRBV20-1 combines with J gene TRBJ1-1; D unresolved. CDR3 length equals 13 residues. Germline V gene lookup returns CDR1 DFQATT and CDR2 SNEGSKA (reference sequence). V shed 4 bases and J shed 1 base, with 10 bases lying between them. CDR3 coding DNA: TGCAGTGCTATCATCGAGACGAACACTGAAGCTTTCTTT. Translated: CSAIIETNTEAFF.

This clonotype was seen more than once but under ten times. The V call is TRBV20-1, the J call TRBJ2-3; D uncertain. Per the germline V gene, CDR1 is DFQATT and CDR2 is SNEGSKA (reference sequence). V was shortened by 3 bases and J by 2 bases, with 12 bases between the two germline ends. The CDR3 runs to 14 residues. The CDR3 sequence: CSARIRTHTDTQYF. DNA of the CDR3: TGCAGTGCTAGGATAAGGACCCACACAGATACGCAGTATTTT.